Listed here are 22 T cell receptor beta chains from one sample, sequenced in a study of T cells in Graves' hyperthyroidism and ophthalmopathy. What was amplified from RNA transcripts were TCR beta CDR3 regions. Carried out on the TCR CDR3, a first-round RT-PCR used the HTBI primer set. MiXCR was run by TCRdb on the multiplex PCR reads, yielding one entry per CDR3 protein. The sample records some 510,000 distinct CDR3 sequences, roughly 46% being singletons. The sample comprised peripheral blood or thyroid tissue (not recorded which). The receptors shown here come from a woman aged 18-29 years with Graves' hyperthyroidism.

The chain has TRBV7-9 and TRBJ2-2, with no clear D. V was trimmed by 1 base and J by 3 bases, leaving 6 bases between them. The germline gives CDR1 SEHNR, CDR2 FQNEAQ (reference sequence). The CDR3 is made up of 14 amino acids. Here the CDR3 reads CASSLGTYTGELFF. In nucleotides, the CDR3 is TGTGCCAGCAGCTTAGGCACATACACCGGGGAGCTGTTTTTT.

This clonotype has more than one count but fewer than ten. This rearrangement joins TRBV19 to TRBJ1-2; D gene uncertain. This CDR3 is 14 amino acids long. Germline lookup yields CDR1 LNHDA and CDR2 SQIVND (reference sequence). V lost 3 bases and J 6 bases, leaving 14 bases between the germline ends. The CDR3 DNA sequence: TGTGCCAGTAGTATTACTCTGTCGAGCGATGGCTACACCTTC. This codes for CASSITLSSDGYTF. Filled out from reference TRBV19 and TRBJ1-2, the complete variable domain reads DGGITQSPKYLFRKEGQNVTLSCEQNLNHDAMYWYRQDPGQGLRLIYYSQIVNDFQKGDIAEGYSVSREKKESFPLTVTSAQKNPTAFYLCASSITLSSDGYTFGSGTRLTVV.

CDR3 in DNA: TGTGCCACCAGCATAAGGGCTGAGGGTGCACCCCTCCACTTT. It is translated as CATSIRAEGAPLHF. The genes are TRBV15 and TRBJ1-6, with D unclear. The V gene's germline CDR1 is LNHNV and CDR2 YYDKDF (reference sequence). The CDR3 covers 14 residues. V was trimmed by 4 bases and J by 11 bases, leaving 15 bases between them.

This rearrangement joins TRBV15 to TRBJ2-7; 9 nucleotides align to TRBD1. The junction had 9 bases not matched to a gene; V was cut back by 5 bases and J by 10 bases. The CDR3 has 13 residues. Germline V gene lookup returns CDR1 LNHNV and CDR2 YYDKDF (reference sequence). The CDR3 region has the DNA TGTGCCACCAGCGGCAACAGGGGGCGGCGCCAGTACTTC. Its translation: CATSGNRGRRQYF.

The chain joins TRBV12-3 or TRBV12-4 to TRBJ2-5; TRBD2 matches 11 bases. The V and J ends lost 5 bases and 1 base, in that order; junction bases with no gene match: 6. The CDR3 has 16 residues. CDR3 DNA: TGTGCCAGCAGTGACGGGACTAGCGGAATCCAAGAGACCCAGTACTTC. Its translation: CASSDGTSGIQETQYF.

The chain has TRBV5-1 and TRBJ1-4; D call uncertain. The length of the CDR3 is 14 residues. Trimming stripped 2 bases from V and 0 bases from J, with 5 bases between. Germline V gives CDR1 SGHRS, CDR2 YFSETQ. As DNA, the CDR3 is TGCGCCAGCAGCTTCACAGCAACTAATGAAAAACTGTTTTTT. Amino acid sequence: CASSFTATNEKLFF.

The chain employs TRBV5-1 and TRBJ2-7; possibly TRBD1 or TRBD2 for D (6 bases each). The germline gives CDR1 SGHRS, CDR2 YFSETQ. This CDR3 is 14 amino acids long. Trimming stripped 3 bases from V and 0 bases from J, with 10 bases between. In DNA form, the CDR3 reads TGCGCCAGCAGCTACGGGGGCAGCTCCTACGAGCAGTACTTC. This encodes CASSYGGSSYEQYF.

There are a few counts of this clonotype. The chain combines TRBV19 with TRBJ1-1; no clear D gene. The CDR3 extends over 13 amino acids. V was clipped by 5 bases and J by 5 bases, with 12 bases between them. CDR1 LNHDA and CDR2 SQIVND come from the germline V gene (reference sequence). Here the CDR3 reads CASSAGSRTEAFF. Here the CDR3 DNA reads TGTGCCAGTAGTGCGGGGTCGAGGACTGAAGCTTTCTTT.

This clonotype was seen a handful of times. J is TRBJ2-2 and V is TRBV7-8; 8 bases align to TRBD2. CDR1 and CDR2 from the germline V gene are SGHVS and FQNEAQ. Trimming took 2 bases from V and 6 from J; bases not matched to a gene: 8. This CDR3 comprises 16 residues. The CDR3 sequence: CASSLKRENLPGELFF. As DNA, the CDR3 is TGTGCCAGCAGCTTAAAGCGGGAGAACCTTCCCGGGGAGCTGTTTTTT.

In regard to this clonotype: A read error may explain this, as a much larger clone is one base away. The rearrangement links TRBV19 to TRBJ1-6; D gene unclear. With 5 bases removed from V and 7 bases from J, the gap between germline ends came to 9 bases. Germline V gene sequence: CDR1 LNHDA, CDR2 SQIVND (reference sequence). The CDR3 sequence is 13 residues long. CDR3 nucleotide sequence: TGTGCCAGTAGTGAAAACCAGAATTCACCCCTCCACTTT. This encodes CASSENQNSPLHF.

The J gene is TRBJ2-7, the V gene TRBV7-2; perhaps TRBD1 as D (6 bases). Germline V gives CDR1 SGHTA, CDR2 FQGNSA. The CDR3 is 16 residues long. The V gene lost 0 bases and the J gene lost 1 base, with 13 bases spanning the gap. The CDR3 is CASSLAQGHQSYEQYF. CDR3 bases: TGTGCCAGCAGCTTAGCGCAGGGACACCAATCCTACGAGCAGTACTTC.

CDR3: CASSKTGNSNQPQHF. The CDR3 bases are TGTGCCAGCAGTAAAACAGGGAATAGCAATCAGCCCCAGCATTTT. The chain employs TRBV7-3 and TRBJ1-5, with a weak D call TRBD1 (6 bases). Germline loops: CDR1 SGHTA, CDR2 FQGTGA. V lost 6 bases and J 0 bases, leaving 12 bases between the germline ends. The CDR3 has 15 amino acids.

A few counts support this clonotype. The V and J genes are TRBV7-2 and TRBJ1-4; D not resolved. CDR1 and CDR2 from the germline V gene are SGHTA and FQGNSA. V was trimmed by 4 bases and J by 3 bases, leaving 12 bases between them. The CDR3 totals 15 residues. DNA of the CDR3: TGTGCCAGCAGCTCTCGGAATTCACCTAATGAAAAACTGTTTTTT. This sequence encodes CASSSRNSPNEKLFF.

This clonotype was counted once. The gene calls are TRBV20-1 and TRBJ1-1; 7 bases line up with TRBD1. The CDR3 is made up of 16 amino acids. Germline V gene sequence: CDR1 DFQATT, CDR2 SNEGSKA (reference sequence). The J segment lost 4 bases and the V segment lost 0 bases, leaving 11 bases of the junction unmatched. The CDR3 nucleotides read TGCAGTGCTAGAGATGTACAGGGGTGGGAAGGCACTGAAGCTTTCTTT. This codes for CSARDVQGWEGTEAFF.

CDR3 amino acids: CASSSEDAGVSYEQYF. Here the CDR3 DNA reads TGTGCCAGCAGCTCAGAGGATGCAGGCGTCTCCTACGAGCAGTACTTC. The chain has TRBV7-2 and TRBJ2-7; D is undetermined. The CDR3 has 16 residues. The V and J ends lost 4 bases and 0 bases respectively, with 16 bases between them. Germline values: CDR1 SGHTA, CDR2 FQGNSA.

Turning to this clonotype: This clone may be a read error of a much larger clone one base away. This CDR3 is CASSLLTSSDEQYF. CDR3 in DNA: TGTGCCAGCAGCTTACTGACTAGTTCGGACGAGCAGTACTTC. V gene TRBV7-6 combines with J gene TRBJ2-7; a possible D gene is TRBD2 (6 bases). In germline, CDR1 is SGHVS, CDR2 FNYEAQ. With 2 bases removed from V and 5 bases from J, the gap between germline ends came to 13 bases. The CDR3 is 14 residues long.

This clonotype was seen only a few times. The chain combines TRBV7-3 with TRBJ2-2; D is ambiguous. With 3 bases removed from V and 4 bases from J, the gap between germline ends came to 12 bases. There are 15 residues in the CDR3. CDR1 is SGHTA, CDR2 FQGTGA, per germline. Written as DNA, the CDR3 is TGTGCCAGCAGCTTTGCTGACACCATCACCGGGGAGCTGTTTTTT. Encoded protein: CASSFADTITGELFF.

This clonotype was seen a few times. The CDR3 bases are TGTGCCAGCAGCGCCGGGACAGAGACCCACGAATACGAGCAGTACTTC. Translation gives CASSAGTETHEYEQYF. The chain recombines TRBV7-9 with TRBJ2-7, with 7 positions matching TRBD1. V lost 5 bases to trimming and J lost 4 bases; unmatched junction nucleotides: 14. Germline V lookup: CDR1 SEHNR, CDR2 FQNEAQ (reference sequence). The CDR3 is 16 amino acids.

The V gene is TRBV9, the J gene TRBJ2-7; D is perhaps TRBD1 (6 bases). The V gene lost 4 bases and the J gene lost 3 bases, with 14 bases spanning the gap. The CDR3 is 14 residues long. CDR1 is SGDLS, CDR2 YYNGEE, per germline. This CDR3 reads CASSSRDMSYEQYF. In DNA, the CDR3 is TGTGCCAGCAGCTCCCGGGACATGAGCTACGAGCAGTACTTC.

This chain connects TRBV9 to TRBJ1-6; a possible D gene is TRBD1 (6 bases). Trimming stripped 3 bases from V and 7 bases from J, with 11 bases between. From germline, CDR1 is SGDLS and CDR2 YYNGEE. This CDR3 spans 14 amino acids. CDR3 nucleotides: TGTGCCAGCAGCGCTGGGGGGCTCAATTCACCCCTCCACTTT. Residues: CASSAGGLNSPLHF.

The gene calls are TRBV10-2 and TRBJ1-1; D is uncertain. This CDR3 is 13 amino acids long. The germline gives CDR1 WSHSY, CDR2 SAAADI. Trimming took off 0 bases at V and 3 bases at J, with 5 bases between the two ends. The CDR3, as DNA: TGCGCCAGCAGTGAGTCGAGTCACACTGAAGCTTTCTTT. This codes for CASSESSHTEAFF.

This clonotype was seen ten or more times. The V gene is TRBV10-3, the J gene TRBJ1-2; 8 positions match TRBD1. V lost 7 bases and J lost 4; bases outside the gene matches: 2. The length of the CDR3 is 12 residues. CDR1 and CDR2 from the germline V gene are ENHRY and SYGVKD. CDR3 DNA: TGTGCCATCACCGGGACAGGCTATGGCTACACCTTC. Its translation: CAITGTGYGYTF.